This T cell receptor (beta chain) was obtained from a study of control samples from healthy donors and cancer patients. From germline, CDR1 is SGHRS and CDR2 YFSETQ. Trimming removed 0 bases at V and 10 bases at J, with 14 bases between. The CDR3 consists of 15 residues. Assay used: immunoSEQ multiplex PCR; TCRdb lists only in-frame clones, some missing. Among some 150,000 clones, 90% to 95% were seen once, and the ten largest hold roughly 4%. The source material was blood. The rearrangement joins TRBV5-1 to TRBJ1-6; possible D gene TRBD1, 5 bases. The sequence was collected from an older woman in good health. The DNA for the CDR3 is TGCGCCAGCAGCTTGGACGGGGGTGGGGGGTCACCCCTCCACTTT. It is translated as CASSLDGGGGSPLHF.